Following are 32 T cell receptor beta chains from one sample sequenced in a study of T cell responses to AZD1222 COVID-19 vaccine. Generated by immunoSEQ multiplex PCR, the TCRdb table keeps only in-frame clones and is missing some. The table lists about 100,000 clones, about nine tenths of them singletons, with more than 1.5% in the top ten. Material: peripheral blood, obtained on day 0 of AZD1222 vaccination. The source is an adult in good health.

This clone showed up just a few times. V and J are TRBV6-4 and TRBJ1-1; D gene ambiguous. Per germline, CDR1 MRHNA and CDR2 SNTAGT. Trimming removed 6 bases from V and 1 base from J, with 9 bases in between. CDR3 length equals 13 residues. CDR3 residues: CASSSGENTEAFF. In nucleotides, the CDR3 is TGTGCCAGCAGCTCCGGTGAGAACACTGAAGCTTTCTTT.

The chain joins TRBV15 to TRBJ2-7; no definite D call. The CDR3 is 13 residues long. Germline V gene lookup returns CDR1 LNHNV and CDR2 YYDKDF (reference sequence). With 5 bases removed from V and 4 bases from J, the gap between germline ends came to 12 bases. CDR3 nucleotides: TGTGCCACCAGCCGCACCCCCGGTTACGAGCAGTACTTC. Its protein is CATSRTPGYEQYF.

This chain joins TRBV6-5 and TRBJ2-5; maybe TRBD1 (5 bases). The V end lost 7 bases, the J end lost 0 bases, and 9 bases lay between the germline ends. Germline V gene data show CDR1 as MNHEY and CDR2 as SVGAGI. This CDR3 contains 13 residues. The DNA of the CDR3 is TGTGCCAGCAAAAGGGGTAACCAAGAGACCCAGTACTTC. Protein product: CASKRGNQETQYF.

V usage is TRBV27 and J usage is TRBJ1-1; perhaps TRBD1 as D (5 bases). The CDR3 extends over 16 amino acids. Looked up from germline, CDR1 is MNHEY and CDR2 is SMNVEV (reference sequence). Trimming removed 5 bases at V and 0 bases at J, with 16 bases between. The CDR3 sequence: CASSPTWDLMNTEAFF. CDR3 DNA: TGTGCCAGCAGTCCCACCTGGGACCTTATGAACACTGAAGCTTTCTTT.

The genes are TRBV15 and TRBJ2-1; 11 bases fit TRBD2. V lost 5 bases, J lost 5 bases, and 8 bases stayed unmatched. Germline values: CDR1 LNHNV, CDR2 YYDKDF (reference sequence). The CDR3 is 16 amino acids. CDR3 coding DNA: TGTGCCACCAGCGGTAGCGGGAGGGCAATCCACAATGAGCAGTTCTTC. Translated: CATSGSGRAIHNEQFF.

About this clone: The junction departs from the called germline gene at one end, perhaps through a read error. The rearrangement joins TRBV18 to TRBJ1-2, with D possibly TRBD1 on 5 matching bases. This CDR3 spans 14 amino acids. Germline CDR1 reads KGHSH; CDR2 reads LQKENI. CDR3 sequence: CASSPLGQGYGYTF. For the CDR3, the DNA is TGTGCCAGCTCCCCACTCGGGCAGGGCTATGGCTACACCTTC.

The chain uses TRBV10-2 and TRBJ1-1; D not resolved. The germline CDR1 and CDR2 sequences are WSHSY and SAAADI. The CDR3 totals 13 residues. V lost 2 bases and J 1 base, leaving 5 bases between the germline ends. CDR3 loop: CASSEKGNTEAFF. In DNA, the CDR3 is TGCGCCAGCAGTGAGAAGGGGAACACTGAAGCTTTCTTT.

The CDR3 sequence is CATQDRAHNEQFF. The CDR3 DNA follows: TGTGCCACCCAAGACAGGGCGCACAATGAGCAGTTCTTC. The rearrangement uses TRBV27 and TRBJ2-1; the match to TRBD1 covers 7 bases. Trimming at V came to 10 bases and at J to 5 bases, leaving 8 bases not matched to a gene. Germline CDR1 MNHEY, CDR2 SMNVEV (reference sequence). The CDR3 contains 13 residues.

The chain combines TRBV7-6 with TRBJ2-7; tentative D call: TRBD2 (5 bases). Germline V gene data show CDR1 as SGHVS and CDR2 as FNYEAQ. The V and J ends lost 0 bases and 0 bases respectively, with 9 bases between them. The CDR3 consists of 15 residues. CDR3 bases: TGTGCCAGCAGCTTAGCGGGAGAAAACTCCTACGAGCAGTACTTC. Translation: CASSLAGENSYEQYF.

This rearrangement joins TRBV7-8 to TRBJ2-7, with a tentative D call TRBD1 (6 bases). Trimming cost V 1 base and J 0 bases, with 7 bases left between them. Germline V gene sequence: CDR1 SGHVS, CDR2 FQNEAQ. This CDR3 has 14 amino acids. The CDR3 bases are TGTGCCAGCAGCTTAGGGACAGTCTCCTACGAGCAGTACTTC. Its translation: CASSLGTVSYEQYF.

The V gene is TRBV10-3, the J gene TRBJ1-2; D possibly corresponds to TRBD1 (5 bases). This CDR3 region has 12 residues. Germline-derived CDR1 and CDR2 are ENHRY and SYGVKD. Trimming removed 8 bases at V and 2 bases at J, with 9 bases between. The CDR3 loop reads CAIGRANYGYTF. In nucleotides, the CDR3 is TGTGCCATCGGCAGGGCGAACTATGGCTACACCTTC.

The V gene is TRBV28, the J gene TRBJ2-7; no definite D call. The germline gives CDR1 MDHEN, CDR2 SYDVKM. The germline V and J ends were trimmed by 10 bases and 6 bases, with 13 bases remaining between them. The CDR3 is 11 residues long. The CDR3 sequence: CATINVGEQYF. The DNA for the CDR3 is TGTGCCACAATAAACGTAGGCGAGCAGTACTTC.

This sequence joins TRBV27 and TRBJ2-7; the match to TRBD1 covers 12 bases. This CDR3 spans 15 amino acids. J lost 5 bases, V lost 5 bases, and 7 bases had no gene match. Germline CDR1 is MNHEY and CDR2 is SMNVEV (reference sequence). As DNA, the CDR3 is TGTGCCAGCAGTCCCGGGACAGGGGGCTACCACGAGCAGTACTTC. Translating it yields CASSPGTGGYHEQYF.

The chain joins TRBV19 to TRBJ1-2; D remains ambiguous. The CDR3 sequence is 14 residues long. V was trimmed by 1 base and J by 4 bases, leaving 10 bases between them. The germline V gene has CDR1 LNHDA and CDR2 SQIVND (reference sequence). The DNA for the CDR3 is TGTGCCAGTAGTATAGCCGGACCGATCTATGGCTACACCTTC. It codes for CASSIAGPIYGYTF.

The V gene is TRBV5-1, the J gene TRBJ2-6; D is ambiguous. Germline V CDR1 and CDR2: SGHRS, YFSETQ. Trimming left V 0 bases short and J 0 bases short, with 7 bases between. The CDR3 spans 16 residues. The CDR3 is CASSLASYSGANVLTF. The CDR3 region has the DNA TGCGCCAGCAGCTTGGCCAGTTACTCTGGGGCCAACGTCCTGACTTTC.

This chain links TRBV9 with TRBJ2-5, with TRBD1 as a possible D gene (5 bases). The length of the CDR3 is 16 residues. Germline assignment: CDR1 SGDLS and CDR2 YYNGEE. V was pared by 6 bases and J by 2 bases, with 20 bases between. The CDR3 nucleotides are TGTGCCAGCACCCCGCACGGCAGGGCATTGCAAGAGACCCAGTACTTC. This sequence encodes CASTPHGRALQETQYF.

V gene TRBV6-6 combines with J gene TRBJ2-1; TRBD1 might be the D (6 bases). Trimming shortened V by 2 bases and J by 4 bases, and 9 bases separated the two germline ends. The CDR3 totals 14 residues. Germline V gives CDR1 MNHNY, CDR2 SVGAGI (reference sequence). This chain's CDR3 is CASSYGGQYNEQFF. Here the CDR3 DNA reads TGTGCCAGCAGTTACGGGGGCCAGTACAATGAGCAGTTCTTC.

The rearrangement links TRBV5-1 to TRBJ2-5; 12 bases fit TRBD2. With 4 bases clipped from V and 0 bases from J, the junction kept 1 base outside the gene matches. The CDR3 runs to 15 residues. Germline values: CDR1 SGHRS, CDR2 YFSETQ. CDR3 coding DNA: TGCGCCAGCAGCAGGACTAGCGGGAACCAAGAGACCCAGTACTTC. The encoded protein is CASSRTSGNQETQYF.

The chain combines TRBV19 with TRBJ2-7, with TRBD1 identical over 10 bases. J lost 5 bases, V lost 6 bases, and 10 bases had no gene match. The CDR3 spans 15 residues. Looked up from germline, CDR1 is LNHDA and CDR2 is SQIVND (reference sequence). This CDR3 reads CASSRRDRGLDEQYF. In DNA form, the CDR3 reads TGTGCCAGTAGCAGGAGGGACAGGGGATTGGACGAGCAGTACTTC.

This chain connects TRBV29-1 to TRBJ2-1, with 10 bases matching TRBD1. From germline, CDR1 is SQVTM and CDR2 ANQGSEA. This CDR3 is built from 13 residues. V shed 7 bases and J 6 bases; nucleotides not matched to a gene: 6. Written as DNA, the CDR3 is TGCAGCGGCGGGACAGGGGAAGGCAATGAGCAGTTCTTC. It is translated as CSGGTGEGNEQFF.

There are a few counts of this clone. CDR3 sequence reads: CASSLYWEAQETQYF. The CDR3 DNA is TGTGCCAGCAGCTTATATTGGGAGGCCCAGGAGACCCAGTACTTC. This chain connects TRBV7-3 to TRBJ2-5; D might be TRBD2 (6 bases). With 2 bases removed from V and 5 bases from J, the gap between germline ends came to 15 bases. Germline values: CDR1 SGHTA, CDR2 FQGTGA. The CDR3 is 15 residues long.

The chain recombines TRBV19 with TRBJ2-7; tentatively, D is TRBD1 (6 bases). V was shortened by 6 bases and J by 2 bases, with 14 bases between the two germline ends. This CDR3 comprises 14 residues. Germline CDR1 and CDR2: LNHDA and SQIVND (reference sequence). The CDR3 sequence is CASRGAEGPYEQYF. For the CDR3, the DNA is TGTGCCAGTAGGGGGGCCGAGGGGCCCTACGAGCAGTACTTC.

This chain links TRBV29-1 with TRBJ2-7, with TRBD1 as a possible D gene (6 bases). From germline, CDR1 is SQVTM and CDR2 ANQGSEA. V was trimmed by 6 bases and J by 9 bases, leaving 12 bases between them. The CDR3 has 10 residues. The CDR3 is CSVAQGVQYF. The CDR3 nucleotides read TGCAGCGTCGCACAGGGAGTGCAGTACTTC.

The chain employs TRBV28 and TRBJ2-5; no definite D call. Looked up from germline, CDR1 is MDHEN and CDR2 is SYDVKM. Trimming removed 4 bases at V and 5 bases at J, with 20 bases between. There are 16 residues in the CDR3. The CDR3 nucleotides read TGTGCCAGCAGTTCCAAAGTAAGGCAGGTCAAGGAGACCCAGTACTTC. Translating gives CASSSKVRQVKETQYF.

The rearrangement links TRBV3-1 (or the pseudogene TRBV3-2) to TRBJ2-5; TRBD2 matches 7 bases. Germline CDR1 reads LGHDT; CDR2 reads YNNKEL (reference sequence). This CDR3 has 17 residues. Germline trimming cut 0 bases from V and 0 bases from J; bases unmatched to any gene: 7. The CDR3: CASSQDPGTTYQETQYF. CDR3 DNA: TGTGCCAGCAGCCAAGACCCCGGGACTACCTACCAAGAGACCCAGTACTTC.

The chain joins TRBV6-5 to TRBJ2-1; D uncertain. This CDR3 has 16 residues. Trimming removed 0 bases from V and 4 bases from J, with 13 bases in between. The germline CDR1 and CDR2 sequences are MNHEY and SVGAGI. CDR3 region: CASSYSSGMVYNEQFF. The CDR3 DNA sequence: TGTGCCAGCAGTTACTCGAGTGGGATGGTTTACAATGAGCAGTTCTTC.

The DNA of the CDR3 is TGTGCCAGTAGTATAGTTGAGACCTCCAGTGAGCAGTTCTTC. Translation gives CASSIVETSSEQFF. The V and J genes are TRBV19 and TRBJ2-1; no clear D. Germline CDR1 is LNHDA and CDR2 is SQIVND (reference sequence). CDR3 size: 14 residues. V lost 1 base, J lost 9 bases, and 13 bases lay in between.

In its sample, this clone was seen once. This chain connects TRBV15 to TRBJ2-2; D call uncertain. Trimming left V 3 bases short and J 2 bases short, with 7 bases between. The CDR3 consists of 14 residues. The germline CDR1 and CDR2 sequences are LNHNV and YYDKDF (reference sequence). Written as DNA, the CDR3 is TGTGCCACCAGCAGGATATTAAACACCGGGGAGCTGTTTTTT. It is translated as CATSRILNTGELFF.

The rearrangement uses TRBV27 and TRBJ1-5; a weak D match, TRBD1 (5 bases). Germline V gene data show CDR1 as MNHEY and CDR2 as SMNVEV (reference sequence). This CDR3 is 14 amino acids long. V was trimmed by 5 bases and J by 2 bases, leaving 10 bases between them. CDR3 DNA: TGTGCCAGCAGTCCCTGGGACGGCAATCAGCCCCAGCATTTT. Its translation is CASSPWDGNQPQHF.

The V gene is TRBV2, the J gene TRBJ2-7; D remains unclear. This CDR3 has 14 residues. Trimming took off 1 base at V and 8 bases at J, with 15 bases between the two ends. Germline CDR1 reads SNHLY; CDR2 reads FYNNEI. The CDR3: CASSEGHLTGQQYF. The CDR3 bases are TGTGCCAGCAGTGAAGGACATTTGACCGGGCAGCAGTACTTC.

J is TRBJ2-7 and V is TRBV27; 9 positions agree with TRBD1. Germline loops: CDR1 MNHEY, CDR2 SMNVEV (reference sequence). The CDR3 is made up of 19 amino acids. J was trimmed by 2 bases and V by 5 bases; bases with no gene match: 19. CDR3 amino acids: CASSPITLTGGHPPYEQYF. CDR3 nucleotide sequence: TGTGCCAGCAGTCCTATCACGCTGACAGGGGGTCATCCCCCCTACGAGCAGTACTTC.

This chain joins TRBV7-9 and TRBJ1-4; a possible D gene is TRBD1 (5 bases). Trimming shortened V by 1 base and J by 3 bases, and 9 bases separated the two germline ends. Germline CDR1 is SEHNR and CDR2 is FQNEAQ (reference sequence). This CDR3 contains 15 residues. The CDR3 nucleotides are TGTGCCAGCAGCTTAGGGGGGGAAGCTAATGAAAAACTGTTTTTT. Its protein is CASSLGGEANEKLFF.